These T cell receptor beta chains were read from a single sample in a study of T cells after yellow fever vaccination. TCRdb reprocessed the 5' RACE reads with MiXCR, giving one entry per CDR3 protein. Found here are about 46,000 distinct CDR3 sequences, 5% to 8% of them singletons; the top ten hold around 9.3%. The sequencing here drew on PBMCs, either bulk or a sorted T-cell subset (CD4+, CD8+, memory, or dextramer-sorted; not recorded which), taken 45 days after the yellow fever booster vaccination. All receptors derive from a man aged 30 to 39 who received the YFV17D yellow fever vaccine. Both conserved end residues are part of each CDR3. The order of the fields is V gene, clone size, J gene, CDR3 protein. Size values are once, few and many counts, or a class for expanded clones, and some rows have none.

>TRBV11-2|many|TRBJ1-1
CASSSRRVAEKSTEAFF
>TRBV15|many|TRBJ2-7
CATSRDSDSTYEQYF
>TRBV9|many|TRBJ2-7
CASSVSPGSYEQYF
>TRBV20-1|many|TRBJ2-3
CSGTTSGRWTDTQYF
>TRBV5-1|-|TRBJ2-3
CASSLEGATDTQYF
>TRBV3-1|many|TRBJ2-7
CASSQGVTEEQYF
>TRBV28|-|TRBJ2-4
CASSTGGMVNIQYF
>TRBV10-3|-|TRBJ1-4
CAISFRRNEKLFF
>TRBV7-6|many|TRBJ2-7
CASSSIGGYEQYF
>TRBV12-3/TRBV12-4|few|TRBJ1-2
CASSFGEAYGYTF
>TRBV30|many|TRBJ2-3
CAWSEVGDTQYF
>TRBV12-3/TRBV12-4|few|TRBJ2-6
CASVEGLGGANVLTF
>TRBV29-1|many|TRBJ2-5
CSVEYLWAGDAKTQYF
>TRBV5-4|many|TRBJ2-5
CASSLGGSWETQYF
>TRBV7-2|many|TRBJ1-3
CASSLVGSGNTIYF
>TRBV28|many|TRBJ1-1
CASSLKAEAFF
>TRBV20-1|many|TRBJ2-1
CSASPPLPLSYNEQFF
>TRBV20-1|-|TRBJ2-7
CSPGRRGTSGNYEQYF
>TRBV27|-|TRBJ1-5
CASSTSGFGNQPQHF
>TRBV28|few|TRBJ2-3
CASSLVDVDTQYF
>TRBV3-1|-|TRBJ2-5
CASSQVQASETQYF
>TRBV5-5|medium-sized|TRBJ2-1
CASSLAAGGSDNEQFF
>TRBV6-2/TRBV6-3|-|TRBJ2-5
CASSYGTSGSPETQYF
>TRBV9|-|TRBJ2-3
CASSARPASGRTDTQYF
>TRBV5-6|many|TRBJ2-1
CASSFGLAGEQFF
>TRBV7-9|-|TRBJ2-3
CASSPWLAGGRLADTQYF
>TRBV20-1|many|TRBJ2-7
CSELGLAIYEQYF
>TRBV5-1|-|TRBJ2-7
CASSLTGLAVKHF
>TRBV11-2|many|TRBJ2-2
CASRPIDRGTGELFF
>TRBV7-2|once|TRBJ2-3
CASSLLGTDTQYF
>TRBV20-1|many|TRBJ2-7
CSAEEGSAYEQYF
>TRBV20-1|many|TRBJ2-3
CGGLAGGPDTQYF
>TRBV7-2|many|TRBJ2-5
CASSLGGSQETQYF
>TRBV24-1|many|TRBJ2-5
CATSDLTIQYF
>TRBV27|-|TRBJ2-7
CATLSERGESKQHF
>TRBV29-1|many|TRBJ2-5
CSVGGGAPETQYF
>TRBV30|-|TRBJ2-2
CAWSTGPSTGELFF
>TRBV6-5|many|TRBJ2-2
CASSYLTRLDTGELFF
>TRBV30|few|TRBJ1-5
CAYREGQGVYQPQHF
>TRBV5-1|many|TRBJ1-1
CASSVDRASMNTEAFF
>TRBV5-6|many|TRBJ2-1
CASSPMSGPNYNEQFF
>TRBV5-1|few|TRBJ1-3
CASGNTIYF
>TRBV7-2|many|TRBJ2-2
CASSLSGRVGELFF
>TRBV20-1|-|TRBJ2-5
CSARAVLMAETQYF
>TRBV15|many|TRBJ2-2
CATSIGLVYTGELFF
>TRBV15|many|TRBJ2-3
CATSSIAGNTDTQYF
>TRBV18|many|TRBJ1-1
CASSRDTEAFF
>TRBV28|-|TRBJ1-5
CASWGGSFSNQPQHF
>TRBV3-1|many|TRBJ2-3
CASSQDLAGYSDTQYF
>TRBV9|few|TRBJ2-5
CASSVVGGGQETQYF
>TRBV10-3|-|TRBJ2-5
CAISESGPQTGETPYF
>TRBV7-9|-|TRBJ2-5
CASSKPNQETQYF
>TRBV7-2|few|TRBJ2-4
CASILLWGGGIKNIQYF
>TRBV9|many|TRBJ2-1
CASSPSGVEQFF
>TRBV6-1|-|TRBJ2-1
CASRVDVGSYNEQFF